The clone carrying this T cell receptor beta chain has a handful of counts. Its antigen remains unidentified. Unique molecular identifiers were incorporated when the TCRbeta library was constructed. Each CDR3 protein gets one entry after TCRdb re-called the PCR reads with MiXCR. Found here are fewer than 85,000 distinct CDR3 sequences, around 14% of them singletons; the top ten hold about 26%. This record belongs to a study of T-cell reconstitution after alpha-beta-depleted transplantation in children. General study findings and limits: When one year had passed after transplant, most T-cell counts and diversity came from newly produced T cells. Expanded graft clones numbering several hundred reportedly gave rise to alpha-beta T cells about two months after transplant.

This CDR3 has 15 residues. The ends lost 4 bases at V and 7 bases at J; junction bases unmatched: 8. Germline V gene lookup returns CDR1 SGHRS and CDR2 YFSETQ. Source: PBMCs, mostly from graft donor cells, taken 180 days after TCRalphabeta/CD19-depleted stem cell transplant. This chain links TRBV5-1 with TRBJ2-2; 9 bases line up with TRBD2. This TCR derives from a male patient aged 2 to 10 who had a stem cell transplant for acute lymphoblastic leukemia, so the T cells may come from the graft donor. The CDR3 DNA reads as TGCGCCAGCAGCGAGACTAGCGGAGTAGACGGGGAGCTGTTTTTT. Protein sequence: CASSETSGVDGELFF.